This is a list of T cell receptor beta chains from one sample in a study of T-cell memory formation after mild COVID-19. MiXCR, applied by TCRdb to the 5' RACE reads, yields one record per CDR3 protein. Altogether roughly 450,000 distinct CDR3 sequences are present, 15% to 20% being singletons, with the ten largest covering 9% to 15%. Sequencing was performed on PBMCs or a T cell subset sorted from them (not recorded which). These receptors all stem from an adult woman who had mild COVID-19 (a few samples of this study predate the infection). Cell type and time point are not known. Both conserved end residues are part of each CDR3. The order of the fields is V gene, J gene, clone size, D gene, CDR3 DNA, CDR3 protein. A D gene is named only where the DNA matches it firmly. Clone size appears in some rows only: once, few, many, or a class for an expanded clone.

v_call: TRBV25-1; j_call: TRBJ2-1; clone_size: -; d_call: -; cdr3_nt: TGTGCCAGCAGTAGTGGAGGGTTGGGTGAGCAGTTCTTC; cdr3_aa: CASSSGGLGEQFF
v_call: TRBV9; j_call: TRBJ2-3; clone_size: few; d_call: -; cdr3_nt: TGTGCCAGCAGCGTATCTCTCTCGACATACCCAAGCACAGATACGCAGTATTTT; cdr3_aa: CASSVSLSTYPSTDTQYF
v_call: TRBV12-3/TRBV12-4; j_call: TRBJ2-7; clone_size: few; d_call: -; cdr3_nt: TGTGCCAGCAGTTTAGGGACAGTGCACGGCGAGCAGTACTTC; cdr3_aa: CASSLGTVHGEQYF
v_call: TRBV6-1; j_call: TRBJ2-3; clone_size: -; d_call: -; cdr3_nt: TGTGCCAGCAAAGCACAGGGCCACACAGATACGCAGTATTTT; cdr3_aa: CASKAQGHTDTQYF
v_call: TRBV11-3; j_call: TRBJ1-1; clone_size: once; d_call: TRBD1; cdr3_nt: TGTGCCAGCAGCGAGGGACAGGTCCTAGTAGGGACTGAAGCTTTCTTT; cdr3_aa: CASSEGQVLVGTEAFF
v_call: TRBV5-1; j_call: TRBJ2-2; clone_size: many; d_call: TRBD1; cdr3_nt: TGCGCCAGCAGCCGCGAGGGGGCAATCCACGGGGAGCTGTTTTTT; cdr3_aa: CASSREGAIHGELFF
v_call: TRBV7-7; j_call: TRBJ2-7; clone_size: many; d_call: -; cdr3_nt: TGTGCCAGCAGCATTGACTGGCCCTCGAACGAGCAGTACTTC; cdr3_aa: CASSIDWPSNEQYF
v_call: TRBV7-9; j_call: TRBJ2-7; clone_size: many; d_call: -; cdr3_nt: TGTGCCAGCAGCTTAGCGGGTACGGCTACCTACGAGCAGTACTTC; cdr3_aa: CASSLAGTATYEQYF
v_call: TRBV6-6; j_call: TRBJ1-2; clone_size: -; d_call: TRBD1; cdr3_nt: TGTGCCAGCAGCAACAGGGGAATGGGTGGCTACACCTTC; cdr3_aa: CASSNRGMGGYTF
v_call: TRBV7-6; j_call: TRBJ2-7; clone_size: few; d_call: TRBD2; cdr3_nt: TGTGCCAGCAGCCCCCTAAAGGTCGGGACTAGTCCGCTTCGGCGGACCTACGAGCAGTACTTC; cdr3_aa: CASSPLKVGTSPLRRTYEQYF
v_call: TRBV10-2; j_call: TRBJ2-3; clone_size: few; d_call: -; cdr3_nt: TGCGCCAGCGGAACGATAGAGGATACGCAGTATTTT; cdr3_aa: CASGTIEDTQYF
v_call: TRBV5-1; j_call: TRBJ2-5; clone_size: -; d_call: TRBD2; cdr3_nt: TGCGCCAGCAGCTTGGGTGGTAGCGGGAGAAGAGAGACCCAGTACTTC; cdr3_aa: CASSLGGSGRRETQYF
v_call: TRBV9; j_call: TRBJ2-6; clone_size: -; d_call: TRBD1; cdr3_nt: TGTGCCAGCACCAGGGACAGGGCCGACGTCCTGACTTTC; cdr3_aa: CASTRDRADVLTF
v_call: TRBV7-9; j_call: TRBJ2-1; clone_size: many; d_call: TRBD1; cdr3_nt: TGTGCCAGCAGCTTAGCCGACAGGGTTCTCTACAATGAGCAGTTCTTC; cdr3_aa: CASSLADRVLYNEQFF
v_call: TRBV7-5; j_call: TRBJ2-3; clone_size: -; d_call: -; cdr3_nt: -; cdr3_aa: CISVSEAQMTSGGPSTDTQYF
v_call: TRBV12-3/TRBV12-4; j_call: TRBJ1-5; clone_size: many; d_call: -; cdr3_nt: TGTGCCAGCAGGCAACAGGATGGCAATCAGCCCCAGCATTTT; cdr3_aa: CASRQQDGNQPQHF
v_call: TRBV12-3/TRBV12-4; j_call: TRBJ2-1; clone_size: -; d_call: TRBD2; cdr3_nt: TGTGCCAGCAGTTTGAGCGCGGGAGGCGGGAATGAGCAGTTCTTC; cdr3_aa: CASSLSAGGGNEQFF
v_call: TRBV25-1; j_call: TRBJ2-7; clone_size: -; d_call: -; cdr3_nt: TGTGCCAGCAGCTTCGGACGGAACTCCTACGAGCAGTACTTC; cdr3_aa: CASSFGRNSYEQYF
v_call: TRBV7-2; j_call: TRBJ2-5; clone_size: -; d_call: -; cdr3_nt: TGTGCCAGCAGCTTTGAGGGGGGGATAGAGACCCAGTACTTC; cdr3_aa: CASSFEGGIETQYF
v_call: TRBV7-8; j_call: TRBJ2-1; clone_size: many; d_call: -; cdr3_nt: TGTGCCAGCAGCTACTCGGCACATGAGCAGTTCTTC; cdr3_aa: CASSYSAHEQFF
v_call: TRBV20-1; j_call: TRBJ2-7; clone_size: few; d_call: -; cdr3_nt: TGCAGTGCTAGAGTTCCGGGCCAGAGCGAGCAGTACTTC; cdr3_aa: CSARVPGQSEQYF